The T cell receptor (beta chain) described here comes from a study of T cells in women clearing cervical HPV infection. Study-wide background: Women with histologically confirmed HPV16-related CIN3 or worse, 2 with invasive cancer, served as cases. Case blood drawn at lesion detection; control blood after infection cleared. Findings and caveats of the study: CIN3+ cases had significantly higher TCR repertoire richness than controls, but evenness did not differ.

A remark on this clone: Its matching antigen is unknown.

Profiling relied on immunoSEQ multiplex PCR, and the TCRdb table lists in-frame clones only, not all of them. This sample contains around 30,000 clones. Sequencing was carried out using blood buffy coat. The origin of this receptor is a woman between 18 and 75 years old with a cervical HPV16 infection that either progressed to CIN3+ or cleared (not recorded which).

The CDR3 region is CASSIRQGALGTEAFF. The CDR3 bases that were read are TGTGCCAGTAGTATCAGACAGGGGGCGTTGGGCACTGAA. The V and J genes are TRBV19 and TRBJ1-1; 10 nucleotides line up with TRBD1. The sequence runs out 3 residues before the end of the CDR3; the remainder is reconstructed from the germline J gene. Germline V gene data show CDR1 as LNHDA and CDR2 as SQIVND (reference sequence). V shed 3 bases, J shed 4 bases, and the junction held 8 bases outside the gene matches. The CDR3 totals 16 residues.